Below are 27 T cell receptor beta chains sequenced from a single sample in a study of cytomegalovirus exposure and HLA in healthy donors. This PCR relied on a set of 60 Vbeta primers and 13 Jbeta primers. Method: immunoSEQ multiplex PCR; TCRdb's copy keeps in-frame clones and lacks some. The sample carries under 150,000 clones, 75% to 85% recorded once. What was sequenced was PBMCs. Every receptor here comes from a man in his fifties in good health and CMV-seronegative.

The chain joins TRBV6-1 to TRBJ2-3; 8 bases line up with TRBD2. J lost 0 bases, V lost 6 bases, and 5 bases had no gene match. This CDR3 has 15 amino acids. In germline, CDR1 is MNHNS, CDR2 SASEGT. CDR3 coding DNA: TGTGCCAGCAGCGCTCCGGGGGGGAGCACAGATACGCAGTATTTT. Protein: CASSAPGGSTDTQYF.

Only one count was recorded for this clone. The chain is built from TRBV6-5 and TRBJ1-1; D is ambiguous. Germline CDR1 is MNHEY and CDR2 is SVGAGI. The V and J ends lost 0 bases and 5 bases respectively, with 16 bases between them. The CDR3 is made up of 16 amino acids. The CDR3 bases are TGTGCCAGCAGTTACTCGTCACTTCGAGGAGGGACTGAAGCTTTCTTT. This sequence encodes CASSYSSLRGGTEAFF.

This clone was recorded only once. DNA for the CDR3: TGCGCCAGCAGCCGAAACCCGACAGGCCCTAACTATGGCTACACCTTC. It codes for CASSRNPTGPNYGYTF. V usage is TRBV4-1 and J usage is TRBJ1-2, with D possibly matching TRBD1 (6 bases). V dropped 4 bases and J dropped 0 bases, with 15 bases sitting between them. The CDR3 runs to 16 residues. Germline V gene data show CDR1 as MGHRA and CDR2 as YSYEKL.

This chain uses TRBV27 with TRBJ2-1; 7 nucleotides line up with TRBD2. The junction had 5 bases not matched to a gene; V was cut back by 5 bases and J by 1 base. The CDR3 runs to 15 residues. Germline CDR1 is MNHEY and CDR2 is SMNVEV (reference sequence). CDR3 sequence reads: CASSTQRGSYNEQFF. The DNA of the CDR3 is TGTGCCAGCAGTACCCAGCGGGGATCCTACAATGAGCAGTTCTTC.

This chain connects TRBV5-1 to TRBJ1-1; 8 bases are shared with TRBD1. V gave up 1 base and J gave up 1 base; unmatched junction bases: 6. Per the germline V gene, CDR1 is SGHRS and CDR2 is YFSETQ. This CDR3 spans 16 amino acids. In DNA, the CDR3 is TGCGCCAGCAGCTTGAGGACAGGGAGTCGGAACACTGAAGCTTTCTTT. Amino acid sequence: CASSLRTGSRNTEAFF.

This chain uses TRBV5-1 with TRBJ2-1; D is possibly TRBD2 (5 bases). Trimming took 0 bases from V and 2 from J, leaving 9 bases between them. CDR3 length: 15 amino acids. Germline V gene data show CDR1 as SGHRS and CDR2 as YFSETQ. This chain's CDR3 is CASSLVTGTYNEQFF. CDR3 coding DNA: TGCGCCAGCAGCTTGGTTACGGGGACCTACAATGAGCAGTTCTTC.

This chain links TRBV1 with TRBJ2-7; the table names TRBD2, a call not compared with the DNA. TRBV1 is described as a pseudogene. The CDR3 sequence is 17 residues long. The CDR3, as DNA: TGCACCAGCAGCCAACCCGGGACTAGCGGGTCCGTCTACGAGCAGTACTTC. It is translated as CTSSQPGTSGSVYEQYF.

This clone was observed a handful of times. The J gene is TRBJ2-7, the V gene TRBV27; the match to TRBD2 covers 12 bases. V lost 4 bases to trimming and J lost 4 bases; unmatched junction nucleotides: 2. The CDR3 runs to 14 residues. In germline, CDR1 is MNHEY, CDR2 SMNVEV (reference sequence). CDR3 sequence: CASSWTSGNYEQYF. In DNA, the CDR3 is TGTGCCAGCAGTTGGACTAGCGGGAATTACGAGCAGTACTTC.

CDR3 DNA sequence: TGTGCCAGCAGCGACACCGGGACAGAAGGTGGGGGCTACACCTTC. Protein product: CASSDTGTEGGGYTF. The chain is built from TRBV6-5 and TRBJ1-2; TRBD1 matches 7 bases. The CDR3 has 15 amino acids. Losses at the gene ends were 6 bases for V and 8 bases for J; bases not matched to a gene: 15. Per germline, CDR1 MNHEY and CDR2 SVGAGI.

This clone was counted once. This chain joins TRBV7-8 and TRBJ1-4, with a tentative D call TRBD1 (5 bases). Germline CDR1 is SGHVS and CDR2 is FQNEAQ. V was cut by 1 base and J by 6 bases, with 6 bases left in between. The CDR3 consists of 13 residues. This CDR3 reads CASSLGGHEKLFF. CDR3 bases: TGTGCCAGCAGCTTAGGGGGCCATGAAAAACTGTTTTTT. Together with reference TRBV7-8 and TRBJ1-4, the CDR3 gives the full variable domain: GAGVSQSPRYKVAKRGQDVALRCDPISGHVSLFWYQQALGQGPEFLTYFQNEAQLDKSGLPSDRFFAERPEGSVSTLKIQRTQQEDSAVYLCASSLGGHEKLFFGSGTQLSVL.

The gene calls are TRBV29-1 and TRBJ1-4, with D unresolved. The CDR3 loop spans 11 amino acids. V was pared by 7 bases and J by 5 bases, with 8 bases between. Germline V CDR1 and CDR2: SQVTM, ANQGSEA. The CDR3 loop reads CSGEENEKLFF. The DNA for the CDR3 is TGCAGCGGAGAGGAAAATGAAAAACTGTTTTTT. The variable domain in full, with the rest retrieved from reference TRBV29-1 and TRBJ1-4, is SAVISQKPSRDICQRGTSLTIQCQVDSQVTMMFWYRQQPGQSLTLIATANQGSEATYESGFVIDKFPISRPNLTFSTLTVSNMSPEDSSIYLCSGEENEKLFFGSGTQLSVL.

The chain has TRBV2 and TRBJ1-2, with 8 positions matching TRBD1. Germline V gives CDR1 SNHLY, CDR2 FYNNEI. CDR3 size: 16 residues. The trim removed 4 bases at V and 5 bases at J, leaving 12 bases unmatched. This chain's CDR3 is CASSGAGGQGAYGYTF. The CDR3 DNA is TGTGCCAGCAGTGGAGCAGGTGGGCAGGGGGCTTATGGCTACACCTTC.

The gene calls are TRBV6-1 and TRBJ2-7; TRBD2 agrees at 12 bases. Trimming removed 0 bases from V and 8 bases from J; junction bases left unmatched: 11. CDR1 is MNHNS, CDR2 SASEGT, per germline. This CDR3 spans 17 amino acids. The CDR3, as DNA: TGTGCCAGCAGTGAAGCGCCAGCGGTGACTAGCGGGAGTAAGCAGTACTTC. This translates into CASSEAPAVTSGSKQYF.

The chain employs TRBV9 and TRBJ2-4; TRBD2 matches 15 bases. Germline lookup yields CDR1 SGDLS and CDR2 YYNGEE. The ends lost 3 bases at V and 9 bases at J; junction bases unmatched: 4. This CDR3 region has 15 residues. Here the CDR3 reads CASSAGLAGGGIQYF. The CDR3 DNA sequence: TGTGCCAGCAGCGCGGGACTAGCGGGAGGCGGCATTCAGTACTTC.

In DNA, the CDR3 is TGTGCCAGCAGCTTAGAAGGCCGGGACAGTGGCTACACCTTC. Translated: CASSLEGRDSGYTF. The rearrangement joins TRBV11-2 to TRBJ1-2; 7 positions agree with TRBD1. Trimming removed 0 bases from V and 7 bases from J; junction bases left unmatched: 5. This CDR3 spans 14 amino acids. Germline V gene data show CDR1 as SGHAT and CDR2 as FQNNGV.

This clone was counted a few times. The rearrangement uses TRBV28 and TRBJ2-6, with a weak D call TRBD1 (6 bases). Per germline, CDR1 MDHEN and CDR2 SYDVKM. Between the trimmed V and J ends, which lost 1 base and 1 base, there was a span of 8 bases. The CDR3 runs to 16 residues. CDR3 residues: CASSLLGASGANVLTF. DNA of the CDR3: TGTGCCAGCAGTTTATTGGGGGCATCTGGGGCCAACGTCCTGACTTTC.

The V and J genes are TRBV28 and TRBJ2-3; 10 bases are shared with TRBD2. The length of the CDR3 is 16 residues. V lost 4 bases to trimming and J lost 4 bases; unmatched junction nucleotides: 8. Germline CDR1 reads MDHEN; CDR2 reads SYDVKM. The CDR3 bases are TGTGCCAGCAGTTCAATTAGCGGGGGGTTGGCAGATACGCAGTATTTT. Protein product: CASSSISGGLADTQYF.

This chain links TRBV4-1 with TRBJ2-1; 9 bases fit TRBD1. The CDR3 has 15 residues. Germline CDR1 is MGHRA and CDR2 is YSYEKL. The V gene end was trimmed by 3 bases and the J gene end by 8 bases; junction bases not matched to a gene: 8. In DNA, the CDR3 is TGCGCCAGCAGCCATATCGGGACAGGGCTCGATGAGCAGTTCTTC. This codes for CASSHIGTGLDEQFF.

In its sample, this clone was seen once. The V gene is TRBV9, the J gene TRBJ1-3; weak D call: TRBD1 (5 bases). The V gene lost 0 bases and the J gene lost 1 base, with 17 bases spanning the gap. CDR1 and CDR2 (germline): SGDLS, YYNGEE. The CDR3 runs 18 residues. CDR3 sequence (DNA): TGTGCCAGCAGCGTAGTACCCAGGGTCGGGTTATCTGGAAACACCATATATTTT. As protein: CASSVVPRVGLSGNTIYF.

The CDR3 sequence is CAWSPTTGGYSNQPQHF. In nucleotides, the CDR3 is TGTGCCTGGAGTCCAACAACAGGGGGATATAGCAATCAGCCCCAGCATTTT. V is TRBV30 and J is TRBJ1-5; 8 bases match TRBD1. Germline V gene data show CDR1 as GTSNPN and CDR2 as SVGIG (reference sequence). Unmatched junction bases numbered 9, after V lost 2 bases and J lost 0 bases. The CDR3 has 17 residues.

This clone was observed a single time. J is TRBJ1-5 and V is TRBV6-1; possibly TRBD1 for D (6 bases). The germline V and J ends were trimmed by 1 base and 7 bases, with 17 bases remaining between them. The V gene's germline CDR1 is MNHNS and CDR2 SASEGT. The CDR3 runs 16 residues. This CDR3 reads CASSEVGGGAGQPQHF. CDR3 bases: TGTGCCAGCAGTGAAGTAGGGGGTGGGGCAGGCCAGCCCCAGCATTTT.

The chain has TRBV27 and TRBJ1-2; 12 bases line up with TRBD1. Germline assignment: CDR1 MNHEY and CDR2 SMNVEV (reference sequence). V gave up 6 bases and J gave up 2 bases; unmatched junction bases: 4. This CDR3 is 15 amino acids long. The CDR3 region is CASSSGTGGNYGYTF. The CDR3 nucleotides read TGTGCCAGCAGCTCCGGGACAGGGGGCAACTATGGCTACACCTTC.

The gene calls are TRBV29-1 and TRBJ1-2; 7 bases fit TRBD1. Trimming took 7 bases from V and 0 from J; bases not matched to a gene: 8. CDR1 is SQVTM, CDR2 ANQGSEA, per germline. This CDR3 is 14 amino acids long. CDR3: CSALGTATNYGYTF. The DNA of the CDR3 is TGCAGCGCCCTGGGGACAGCGACTAACTATGGCTACACCTTC.

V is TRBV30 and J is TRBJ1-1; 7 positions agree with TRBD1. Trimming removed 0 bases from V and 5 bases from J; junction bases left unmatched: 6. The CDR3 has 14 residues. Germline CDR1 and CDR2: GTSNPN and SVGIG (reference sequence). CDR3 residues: CAWSVPGGWTEAFF. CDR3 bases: TGTGCCTGGAGTGTCCCAGGGGGATGGACTGAAGCTTTCTTT.

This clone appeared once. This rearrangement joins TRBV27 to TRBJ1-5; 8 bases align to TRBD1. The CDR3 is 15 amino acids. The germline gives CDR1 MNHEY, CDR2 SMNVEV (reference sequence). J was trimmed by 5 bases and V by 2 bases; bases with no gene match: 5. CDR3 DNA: TGTGCCAGCAGTTTAGGGCAGGGGGCTTATCAGCCCCAGCATTTT. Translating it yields CASSLGQGAYQPQHF.

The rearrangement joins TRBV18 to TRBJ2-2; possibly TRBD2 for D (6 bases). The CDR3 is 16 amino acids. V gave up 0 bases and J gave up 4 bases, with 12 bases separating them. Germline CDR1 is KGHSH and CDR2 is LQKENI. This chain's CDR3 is CASSPPGGRGTGELFF. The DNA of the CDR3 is TGTGCCAGCTCACCACCGGGTGGGCGGGGCACCGGGGAGCTGTTTTTT.

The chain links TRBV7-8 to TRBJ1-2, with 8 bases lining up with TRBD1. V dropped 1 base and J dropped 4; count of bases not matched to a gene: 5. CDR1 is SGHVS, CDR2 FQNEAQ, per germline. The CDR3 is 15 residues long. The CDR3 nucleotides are TGTGCCAGCAGCTTAGTGGCAGGGGGCATCTATGGCTACACCTTC. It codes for CASSLVAGGIYGYTF.